These 14 T cell receptor beta chains came from one sample sequenced in a study of cytomegalovirus exposure and HLA in healthy donors. The table came from immunoSEQ multiplex PCR; TCRdb's copy has only in-frame clones and leaves some out. Among some 120,000 clones listed, around 90% were seen once. Sequencing was done on a sample of PBMCs. Source of these receptors: a woman between 18 and 29 years old in good health and CMV-seronegative.

The chain combines TRBV2 with TRBJ2-1, with D possibly TRBD2 on 6 matching bases. Trimming took off 8 bases at V and 5 bases at J, with 13 bases between the two ends. Germline V CDR1 and CDR2: SNHLY, FYNNEI. The CDR3 is made up of 13 amino acids. The CDR3 DNA reads TGTGCCAGCGACACAGCGGGTAACAATGAGCAGTTCTTC. Amino acid sequence: CASDTAGNNEQFF.

The V gene is TRBV28, the J gene TRBJ2-7; D perhaps matches TRBD2 (5 bases). CDR1 and CDR2 (germline): MDHEN, SYDVKM. The CDR3 extends over 13 amino acids. V was cut by 5 bases and J by 4 bases, with 12 bases left in between. CDR3 loop: CASSPPSGYEQYF. The CDR3, as DNA: TGTGCCAGCAGTCCACCGAGCGGTTACGAGCAGTACTTC.

This chain connects TRBV2 to TRBJ1-1, with 7 bases matching TRBD1. The CDR3 totals 18 residues. Germline assignment: CDR1 SNHLY and CDR2 FYNNEI. J gave up 3 bases and V 0 bases, and 13 bases lay outside the gene matches. In nucleotides, the CDR3 is TGTGCCAGCAGTGAAGCGACGAGGGGGCTGAGACGGGACACTGAAGCTTTCTTT. It codes for CASSEATRGLRRDTEAFF.

This clone was observed a single time. V gene TRBV27 combines with J gene TRBJ2-2; D is uncertain. Germline CDR1 reads MNHEY; CDR2 reads SMNVEV (reference sequence). V was shortened by 2 bases and J by 1 base, with 11 bases between the two germline ends. The CDR3 covers 16 residues. The CDR3 DNA sequence: TGTGCCAGCAGTTTAAAAGTTGCGATGAACACCGGGGAGCTGTTTTTT. This encodes CASSLKVAMNTGELFF.

The chain employs TRBV2 and TRBJ2-1, with TRBD2 matching 8 bases. This CDR3 spans 18 amino acids. Looked up from germline, CDR1 is SNHLY and CDR2 is FYNNEI. The ends lost 3 bases at V and 1 base at J; junction bases unmatched: 11. The CDR3 DNA is TGTGCCAGCAGTGAGTTAGGGGGTAGCGGGATGTCCTACAATGAGCAGTTCTTC. Amino acids: CASSELGGSGMSYNEQFF.

The chain has TRBV2 and TRBJ1-6; 7 bases are a match to TRBD1. CDR1 and CDR2 from the germline V gene are SNHLY and FYNNEI. V dropped 5 bases and J dropped 0; count of bases not matched to a gene: 1. The CDR3 totals 15 residues. The CDR3: CASSRQGSYNSPLHF. CDR3 sequence (DNA): TGTGCCAGCAGTCGACAGGGCTCCTATAATTCACCCCTCCACTTT.

V and J are TRBV30 and TRBJ1-4; no reliable D call. Germline V gene data show CDR1 as GTSNPN and CDR2 as SVGIG (reference sequence). The CDR3 has 12 residues. Trimming left V 0 bases short and J 8 bases short, with 7 bases between. CDR3: CAWSVRGEKLFF. Here the CDR3 DNA reads TGTGCCTGGAGTGTACGAGGCGAAAAACTGTTTTTT.

CDR3 amino acids: CASSLEGSLAGLGEQYF. In DNA form, the CDR3 reads TGTGCCAGCAGCTTAGAGGGTTCGTTAGCAGGGCTTGGCGAGCAGTACTTC. The chain is built from TRBV7-8 and TRBJ2-7; tentative D call: TRBD1 (5 bases). This CDR3 has 17 amino acids. CDR1 is SGHVS and CDR2 is FQNEAQ in the germline V gene. The V end lost 1 base, the J end lost 6 bases, and 22 bases lay between the germline ends.

The chain links TRBV19 to TRBJ1-3; TRBD1 is a possible D gene (5 bases). V was pared by 3 bases and J by 4 bases, with 13 bases between. The CDR3 extends over 15 amino acids. Germline CDR1 and CDR2: LNHDA and SQIVND (reference sequence). The CDR3 DNA sequence: TGTGCCAGTAGTATTCTGGCCCAGGGAGGAAACACCATATATTTT. This translates into CASSILAQGGNTIYF.

This chain links TRBV5-1 with TRBJ2-1; 9 bases match TRBD2. V was pared by 2 bases and J by 8 bases, with 8 bases of the junction left unmatched. This CDR3 contains 15 residues. The V gene's germline CDR1 is SGHRS and CDR2 YFSETQ. The CDR3 region is CASSFLRGGSDEQFF. CDR3 DNA sequence: TGCGCCAGCAGCTTTTTGCGGGGGGGTTCGGATGAGCAGTTCTTC.

The chain is built from TRBV2 and TRBJ2-4, with a weak D call TRBD2 (6 bases). The CDR3 loop spans 13 amino acids. Trimming shortened V by 6 bases and J by 6 bases, and 12 bases separated the two germline ends. Germline V CDR1 and CDR2: SNHLY, FYNNEI. The DNA for the CDR3 is TGTGCCAGCAGGGGGGGTAGAGGAAACATTCAGTACTTC. Residues: CASRGGRGNIQYF.

In this sample, this clone turned up a few times. The chain uses TRBV29-1 and TRBJ2-7; 7 nucleotides match TRBD1. V shed 6 bases, J shed 5 bases, and the junction held 10 bases outside the gene matches. CDR3 size: 13 residues. The germline gives CDR1 SQVTM, CDR2 ANQGSEA. The CDR3, as DNA: TGCAGCGTCGGCCGGGACAGTTCCCACGAGCAGTACTTC. It specifies CSVGRDSSHEQYF.

This chain uses TRBV2 with TRBJ1-2, with TRBD1 identical over 8 bases. The CDR3 spans 14 residues. Germline CDR1 SNHLY, CDR2 FYNNEI. With V trimmed by 5 bases and J by 4 bases, 6 bases remained unmatched. As DNA, the CDR3 is TGTGCCAGCAGTTCAGCAGGGGGCGTCTATGGCTACACCTTC. Amino acids: CASSSAGGVYGYTF.

This chain connects TRBV27 to TRBJ2-7, with D possibly TRBD1 on 6 matching bases. V was shortened by 3 bases and J by 5 bases, with 11 bases between the two germline ends. CDR1 and CDR2 (germline): MNHEY, SMNVEV (reference sequence). The CDR3 loop spans 13 amino acids. CDR3 sequence: CASSLGAYDEQYF. In DNA form, the CDR3 reads TGTGCCAGCAGTTTGGGGGCTTACGACGAGCAGTACTTC.